This T cell receptor (beta chain) was recorded in a study of PD-1 blockade in classical Hodgkin lymphoma. Study-wide results and caveats: Baseline diversity was lower in partial responders and progressors than complete responders. Underlying causes for the observed repertoire differences were not defined, possibly disease activity or prior therapy. Only CD4+ TCR diversity, not CD8+, had risen significantly by C4D1. Compared with healthy donors, newly diagnosed patients reportedly showed lower baseline TCR diversity.

Germline V gene data show CDR1 as ENHRY and CDR2 as SYGVKD. CDR3 size: 14 residues. Trimming removed 10 bases from V and 2 bases from J, with 17 bases in between. Measured with immunoSEQ multiplex PCR; TCRdb has only the in-frame clones, and not every one. The data hold under 40,000 clones, with over 65% observed a single time. Relapses following autologous stem cell transplantation were seen in all patients, with brentuximab vedotin exposure varying. In the case of this clone: No antigen is known for it.

This receptor was identified in a human donor with classical Hodgkin lymphoma. The starting material was peripheral blood mononuclear cells (PBMCs), obtained before the second cycle of nivolumab. The rearrangement joins TRBV10-3 to TRBJ2-5; weak D call: TRBD1 (6 bases). The CDR3 reads CATQAADSQETQYF. The CDR3 DNA reads as TGTGCCACCCAAGCCGCGGACAGTCAAGAGACCCAGTACTTC.